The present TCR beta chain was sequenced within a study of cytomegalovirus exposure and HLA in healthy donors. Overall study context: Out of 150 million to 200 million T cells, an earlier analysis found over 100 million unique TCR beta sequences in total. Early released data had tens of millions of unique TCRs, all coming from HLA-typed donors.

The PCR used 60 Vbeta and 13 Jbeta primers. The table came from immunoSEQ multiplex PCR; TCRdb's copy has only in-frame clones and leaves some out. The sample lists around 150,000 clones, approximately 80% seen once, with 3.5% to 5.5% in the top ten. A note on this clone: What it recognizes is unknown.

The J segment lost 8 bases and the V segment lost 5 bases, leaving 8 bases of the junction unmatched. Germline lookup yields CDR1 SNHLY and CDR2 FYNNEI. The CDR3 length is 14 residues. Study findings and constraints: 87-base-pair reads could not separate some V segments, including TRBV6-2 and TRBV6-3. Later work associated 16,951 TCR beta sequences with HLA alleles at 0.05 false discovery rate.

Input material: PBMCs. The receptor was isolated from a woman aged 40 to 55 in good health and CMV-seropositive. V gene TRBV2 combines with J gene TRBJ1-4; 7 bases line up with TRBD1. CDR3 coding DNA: TGTGCCAGCAGTCAGGGACAGTACGACGAAAAACTGTTTTTT. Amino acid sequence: CASSQGQYDEKLFF. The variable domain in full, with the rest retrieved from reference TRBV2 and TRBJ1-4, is EPEVTQTPSHQVTQMGQEVILRCVPISNHLYFYWYRQILGQKVEFLVSFYNNEISEKSEIFDDQFSVERPDGSNFTLKIRSTKLEDSAMYFCASSQGQYDEKLFFGSGTQLSVL.